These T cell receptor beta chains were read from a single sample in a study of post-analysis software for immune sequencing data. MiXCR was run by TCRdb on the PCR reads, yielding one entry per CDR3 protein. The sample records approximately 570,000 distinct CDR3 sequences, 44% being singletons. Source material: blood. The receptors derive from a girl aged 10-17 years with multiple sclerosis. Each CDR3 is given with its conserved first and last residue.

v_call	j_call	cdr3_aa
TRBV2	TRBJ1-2	CASSVRGTEYGYTF
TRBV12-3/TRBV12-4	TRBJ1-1	CASRPRRPTLNTEAFF
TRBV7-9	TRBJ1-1	CASSQQGIGAGTEAFF
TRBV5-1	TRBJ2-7	CASSLELAGDREQYF
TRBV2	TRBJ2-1	CASSRPGTSGGSKFF
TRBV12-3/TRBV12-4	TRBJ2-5	CASSPTSGSLETQYF
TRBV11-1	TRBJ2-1	CASSLSGRSNEQFF
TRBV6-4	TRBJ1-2	CASSTLRGDYTF
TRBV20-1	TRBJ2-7	CSASALGAGGEQYF
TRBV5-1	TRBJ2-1	CASSLGLAGGFYNEQFF
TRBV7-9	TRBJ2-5	CASREQGKQETQYF
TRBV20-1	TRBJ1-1	CSATLPGGGKNTEAFF
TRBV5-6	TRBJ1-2	CASSWDGAHGYTF
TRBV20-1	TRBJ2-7	CSASKRDLYEQYF
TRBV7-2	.	CASSLTGWETQYF
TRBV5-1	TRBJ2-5	CASSHGTAQETQYF
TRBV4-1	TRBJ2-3	CASSQKDDTQYF
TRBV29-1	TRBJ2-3	CSAASDSTDTQYF
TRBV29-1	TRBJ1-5	CSVGGGYQPQHF
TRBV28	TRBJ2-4	CASSLFGLAEGEQYF
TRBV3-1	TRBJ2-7	CASSHGTSGGHYEQYF
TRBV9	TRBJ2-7	CASSLEGQGLREQYF
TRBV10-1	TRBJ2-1	CASSDGTSGGEQFF